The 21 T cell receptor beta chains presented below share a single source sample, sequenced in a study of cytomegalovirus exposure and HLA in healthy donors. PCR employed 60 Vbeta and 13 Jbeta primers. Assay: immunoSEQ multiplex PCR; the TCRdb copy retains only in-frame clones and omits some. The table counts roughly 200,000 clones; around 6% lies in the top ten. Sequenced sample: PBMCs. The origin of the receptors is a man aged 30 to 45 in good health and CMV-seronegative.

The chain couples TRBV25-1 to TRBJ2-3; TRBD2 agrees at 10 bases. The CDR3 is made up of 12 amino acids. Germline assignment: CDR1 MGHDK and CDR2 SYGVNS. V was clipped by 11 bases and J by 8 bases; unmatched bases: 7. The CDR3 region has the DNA TGTGCCCGGAATTGGACTAGCGGTACGCAGTATTTT. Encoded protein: CARNWTSGTQYF.

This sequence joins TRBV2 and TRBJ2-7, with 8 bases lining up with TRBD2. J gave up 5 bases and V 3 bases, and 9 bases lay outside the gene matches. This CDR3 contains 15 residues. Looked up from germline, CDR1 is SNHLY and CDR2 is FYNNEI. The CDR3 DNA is TGTGCCAGCAGTGATGAGGGAGCGGGAGACGACGAGCAGTACTTC. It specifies CASSDEGAGDDEQYF.

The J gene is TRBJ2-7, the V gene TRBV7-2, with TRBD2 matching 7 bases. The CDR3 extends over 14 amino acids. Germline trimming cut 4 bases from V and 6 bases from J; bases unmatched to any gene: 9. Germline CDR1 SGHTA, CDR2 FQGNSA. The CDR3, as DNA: TGTGCCAGCAGCTCCCAAGTGCGCGGGGGCGAGCAGTACTTC. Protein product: CASSSQVRGGEQYF. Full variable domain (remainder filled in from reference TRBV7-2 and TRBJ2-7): GAGVSQSPSNKVTEKGKDVELRCDPISGHTALYWYRQSLGQGLEFLIYFQGNSAPDKSGLPSDRFSAERTGGSVSTLTIQRTQQEDSAVYLCASSSQVRGGEQYFGPGTRLTVT.

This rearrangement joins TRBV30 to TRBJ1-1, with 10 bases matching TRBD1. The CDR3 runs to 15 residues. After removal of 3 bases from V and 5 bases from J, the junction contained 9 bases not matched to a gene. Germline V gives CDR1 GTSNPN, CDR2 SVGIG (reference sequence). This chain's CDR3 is CAWSAYGQGGTEAFF. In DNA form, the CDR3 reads TGTGCCTGGAGCGCATATGGACAGGGGGGGACTGAAGCTTTCTTT.

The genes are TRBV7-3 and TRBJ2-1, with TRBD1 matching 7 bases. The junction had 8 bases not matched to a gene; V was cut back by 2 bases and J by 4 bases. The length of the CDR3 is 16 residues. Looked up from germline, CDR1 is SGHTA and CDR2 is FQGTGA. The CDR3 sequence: CASSLGAGTAYNEQFF. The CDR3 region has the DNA TGTGCCAGCAGCTTAGGAGCCGGGACAGCTTACAATGAGCAGTTCTTC.

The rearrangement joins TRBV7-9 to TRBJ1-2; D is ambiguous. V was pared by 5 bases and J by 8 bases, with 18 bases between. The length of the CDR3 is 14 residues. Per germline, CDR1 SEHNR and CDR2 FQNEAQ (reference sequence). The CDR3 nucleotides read TGTGCCAGCAGCCCCATTAGTCCCCGGTGGGGCTACACCTTC. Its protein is CASSPISPRWGYTF.

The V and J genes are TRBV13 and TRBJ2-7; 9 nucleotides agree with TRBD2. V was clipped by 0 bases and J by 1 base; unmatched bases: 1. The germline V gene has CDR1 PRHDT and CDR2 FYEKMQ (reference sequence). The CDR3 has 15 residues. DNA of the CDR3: TGTGCCAGCAGCTTAGGGGCGGGGGGGTCCTACGAGCAGTACTTC. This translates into CASSLGAGGSYEQYF. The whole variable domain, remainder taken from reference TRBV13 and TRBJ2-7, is AAGVIQSPRHLIKEKRETATLKCYPIPRHDTVYWYQQGPGQDPQFLISFYEKMQSDKGSIPDRFSAQQFSDYHSELNMSSLELGDSALYFCASSLGAGGSYEQYFGPGTRLTVT.

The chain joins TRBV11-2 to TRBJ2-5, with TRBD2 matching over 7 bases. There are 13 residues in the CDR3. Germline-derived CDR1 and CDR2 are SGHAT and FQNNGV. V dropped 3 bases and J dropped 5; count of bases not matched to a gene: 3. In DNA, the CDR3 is TGTGCCAGCAGCTTCGGACTAGTCGAGACCCAGTACTTC. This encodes CASSFGLVETQYF.

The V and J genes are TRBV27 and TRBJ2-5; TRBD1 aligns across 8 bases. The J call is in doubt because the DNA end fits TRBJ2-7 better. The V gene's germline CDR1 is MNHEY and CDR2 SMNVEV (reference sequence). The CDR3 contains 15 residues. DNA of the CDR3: TGTGCCAGCAGTTTATCGGGACAGGTCTCCTACGAGCAGTACTTC. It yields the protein CASSLSGQVSYEQYF.

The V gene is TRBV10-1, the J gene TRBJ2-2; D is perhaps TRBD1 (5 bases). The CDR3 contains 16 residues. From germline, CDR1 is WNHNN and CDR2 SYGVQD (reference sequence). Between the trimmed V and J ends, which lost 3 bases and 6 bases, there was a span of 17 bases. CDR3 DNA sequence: TGCGCCAGCAGTGAAGCTTTTCAGGGTCCCGCCGGGGAGCTGTTTTTT. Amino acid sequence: CASSEAFQGPAGELFF.

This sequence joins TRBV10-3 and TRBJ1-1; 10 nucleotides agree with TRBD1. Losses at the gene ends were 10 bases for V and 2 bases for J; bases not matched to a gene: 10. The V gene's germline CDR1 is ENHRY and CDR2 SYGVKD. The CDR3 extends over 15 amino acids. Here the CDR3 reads CASSNDRGRNTEAFF. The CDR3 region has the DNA TGTGCCAGCAGCAACGACAGGGGGCGAAACACTGAAGCTTTCTTT.

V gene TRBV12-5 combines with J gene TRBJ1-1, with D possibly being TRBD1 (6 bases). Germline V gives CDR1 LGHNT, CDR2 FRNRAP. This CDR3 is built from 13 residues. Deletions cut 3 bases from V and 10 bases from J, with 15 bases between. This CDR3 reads CASGLTTGYGAFF. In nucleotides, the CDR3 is TGTGCTAGTGGTTTAACCACAGGGTATGGAGCTTTCTTT.

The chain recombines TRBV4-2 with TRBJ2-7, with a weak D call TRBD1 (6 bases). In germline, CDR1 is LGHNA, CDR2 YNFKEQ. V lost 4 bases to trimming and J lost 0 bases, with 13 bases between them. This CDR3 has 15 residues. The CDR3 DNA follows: TGTGCCAGCAGCCCATCGACAGGCATCTCCTACGAGCAGTACTTC. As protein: CASSPSTGISYEQYF.

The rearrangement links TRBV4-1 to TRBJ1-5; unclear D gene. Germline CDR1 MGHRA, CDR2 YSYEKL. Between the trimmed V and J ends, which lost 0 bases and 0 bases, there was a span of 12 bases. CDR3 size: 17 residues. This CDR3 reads CASSQEPADYSNQPQHF. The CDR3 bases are TGCGCCAGCAGCCAAGAACCTGCGGATTATAGCAATCAGCCCCAGCATTTT.

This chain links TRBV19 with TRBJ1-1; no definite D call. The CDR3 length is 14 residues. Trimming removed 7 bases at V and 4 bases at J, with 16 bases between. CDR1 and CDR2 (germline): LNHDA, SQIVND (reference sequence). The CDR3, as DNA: TGTGCCAGTACCTCAGTCCCCGGCGGCACTGAAGCTTTCTTT. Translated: CASTSVPGGTEAFF.

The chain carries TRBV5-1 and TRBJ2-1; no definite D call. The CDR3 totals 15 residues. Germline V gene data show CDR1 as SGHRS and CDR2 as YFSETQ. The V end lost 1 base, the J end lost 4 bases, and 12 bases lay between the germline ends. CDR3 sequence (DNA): TGCGCCAGCAGCTTGTTTGGCGGCGATTACAATGAGCAGTTCTTC. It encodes CASSLFGGDYNEQFF. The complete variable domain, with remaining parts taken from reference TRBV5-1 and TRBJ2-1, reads KAGVTQTPRYLIKTRGQQVTLSCSPISGHRSVSWYQQTPGQGLQFLFEYFSETQRNKGNFPGRFSGRQFSNSRSEMNVSTLELGDSALYLCASSLFGGDYNEQFFGPGTRLTVL.

In DNA form, the CDR3 reads TGTGCCAGCAGTTTATCTAGCGGACTTAACAATGAGCAGTTCTTC. It translates to CASSLSSGLNNEQFF. V usage is TRBV27 and J usage is TRBJ2-1; possible D gene TRBD2, 6 bases. The V end lost 0 bases, the J end lost 5 bases, and 11 bases lay between the germline ends. The CDR3 extends over 15 amino acids. CDR1 MNHEY and CDR2 SMNVEV come from the germline V gene (reference sequence).

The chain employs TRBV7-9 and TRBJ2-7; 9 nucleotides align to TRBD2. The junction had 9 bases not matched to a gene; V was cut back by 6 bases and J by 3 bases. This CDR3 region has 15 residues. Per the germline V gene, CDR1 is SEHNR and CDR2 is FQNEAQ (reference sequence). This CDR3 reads CASRFPERGVYEQYF. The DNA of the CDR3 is TGTGCCAGCAGATTCCCCGAGCGGGGGGTCTACGAGCAGTACTTC.

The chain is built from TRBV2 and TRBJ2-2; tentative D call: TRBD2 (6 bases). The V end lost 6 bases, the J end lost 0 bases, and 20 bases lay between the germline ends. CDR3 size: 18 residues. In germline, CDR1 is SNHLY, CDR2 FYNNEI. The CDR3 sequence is CASRPTGGWSPNTGELFF. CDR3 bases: TGTGCCAGCAGACCTACCGGAGGGTGGTCCCCGAACACCGGGGAGCTGTTTTTT.

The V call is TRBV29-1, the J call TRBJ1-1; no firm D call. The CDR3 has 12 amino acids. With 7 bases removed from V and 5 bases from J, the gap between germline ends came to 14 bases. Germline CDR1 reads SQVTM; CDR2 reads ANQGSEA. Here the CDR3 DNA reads TGCAGCGACGGTTCGAGGTCGACTGAAGCTTTCTTT. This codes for CSDGSRSTEAFF.

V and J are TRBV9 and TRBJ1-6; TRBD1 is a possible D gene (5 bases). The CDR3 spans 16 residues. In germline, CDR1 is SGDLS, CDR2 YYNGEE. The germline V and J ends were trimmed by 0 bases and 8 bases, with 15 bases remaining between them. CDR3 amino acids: CASSVEAGIGYSPLHF. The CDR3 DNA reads TGTGCCAGCAGCGTAGAGGCAGGGATAGGATATTCACCCCTCCACTTT.